This T cell receptor beta chain was recorded in a study of Tregs in tolerant kidney transplant recipients (dated 2019 in TCRdb). In the study overall: Related donors were used in the transplants with nonmyeloablative bone marrow transplantation, and mixed chimerism was transient in the human trials. The study used TCRbeta sequencing to identify donor-specific regulatory T cells before combined kidney and bone marrow transplantation, then tracked those cells after transplant. What the work shows at the level of the full study, not this receptor alone: The most biologically relevant and donor-specific TCRbeta repertoire appeared to be identified by expanding Tregs with activated donor B cells. PCR primers changed over time for some patients, so nucleotide-level comparison across those patients' samples was not possible. Biological reproducibility was not examined directly, but technical replication error appeared to be minimal. Donor-specific Treg expansion was found to exceed global Treg expansion in tolerant patients, suggesting antigen-driven rather than nonspecific expansion. Because only a small number of patients were included, the study had limitations, and the results will need to be validated in larger populations as well as under other immunosuppression protocols.

For TCRbeta CDR3 sequencing, genomic DNA from the sorted cells was extracted using the QIAGEN DNeasy Blood and Tissue Kit. High-throughput TCRbeta CDR3 sequencing was carried out commercially through immunoSEQ, with PCR amplification with bias correction and internal controls included. Per the source publication's procedure: A unique productive TCRbeta sequence was defined by the CDR3 nucleotide sequence when primers matched, and otherwise by the CDR3 amino acid sequence together with the Vbeta and Jbeta genes. As a correction for sorting error, sequences shared between sorted populations at a frequency ratio of 2:1 or less were discarded, and the remaining shared sequences were assigned to the higher population. A sequence was defined as donor-reactive if the sequence was expanded at least 5-fold in CFSE-low cells compared with unstimulated cells and had a frequency of at least 0.01% in CFSE-low cells. Repertoire divergence was quantified by Jensen-Shannon divergence using the top 100 TCRbeta sequences ranked by frequency. For samples with multiple sequencing runs, sorting error was corrected separately for each run before the runs were pooled. TCRdb mirrors the immuneACCESS table, restricted to in-frame sequences. Some clones are absent from its copies; in checked studies, under half trace to an unresolved V gene, and the reason for the others is unknown. V and J calls and clone size are those listed in that table; D and trimming were worked out from the DNA. The sample's table lists a count of tens of thousands of clones. Roughly 0.89% of the sample belongs to the ten largest clones.

The intended sense of this specimen's time point label: blood sample drawn before combined kidney and bone marrow transplant. Thawed PBMCs were FACS-sorted into unstimulated Tregs (CD4+CD25+CD127-), CD4+ non-Tregs (CD4+CD25-), CD4 cells and CD8 cells. Patients were 4 combined kidney and bone marrow transplant recipients from the ITN036ST trial, and only these trial subjects had samples available. Healthy control blood was separated into PBMCs by Ficoll density gradient and cryopreserved, and patient PBMCs were collected both before and after transplant. CDR1 is given as SGHDT and CDR2 as YYEEEE, both from the germline V gene. Spanning cysteine to phenylalanine, the CDR3 consists of 12 amino acids. Shown are 27 bases from within the CDR3, in frame from base 1. As concerns this clone: No antigen is known for it. The read halts 3 residues ahead of the CDR3 end, with the missing end drawn from the germline J gene.

The sequence was collected from a human donor who received a combined kidney and bone marrow transplant. The sequencing used CD4+ T cells from blood, collected before the transplant. The V and J genes are TRBV5-6 and TRBJ1-1; TRBD1 is possibly the D segment (5 matching bases). CDR3 sequence: CASSFKRGSAFF. CDR3 bases read: TGTGCCAGCAGCTTTAAGAGGGGTTCC.